This entry lists 9 T cell receptor beta chains sequenced from one sample in a study of blood T cells in healthy people across ages. PCR was performed a second time for roughly 6 to 12 cycles using a sample-barcoded 5' primer and a J-beta primer mix. TCRdb re-called the 5' RACE reads through MiXCR, storing one row per CDR3 protein. This table has about a million distinct CDR3 sequences, roughly half appearing once. Sequences were obtained from blood. The receptors were sampled from a woman aged 55-75 years in good health.

This clonotype was observed at least ten times. CDR3 DNA sequence: TGCAGCGTTGAGAGCGATACGCAGTATTTT. It codes for CSVESDTQYF. This sequence joins TRBV29-1 and TRBJ2-3; no clear D gene. CDR3 length equals 10 residues. V lost 3 bases and J 6 bases, leaving 4 bases between the germline ends. CDR1 is SQVTM, CDR2 ANQGSEA, per germline.

The rearrangement uses TRBV29-1 and TRBJ2-1, with TRBD2 matching 8 bases. The CDR3 spans 18 residues. Losses at the gene ends were 7 bases for V and 3 bases for J; bases not matched to a gene: 20. Looked up from germline, CDR1 is SQVTM and CDR2 is ANQGSEA. The CDR3 region is CSARSASGSNGFYNEQFF. The CDR3 DNA follows: TGCAGCGCTCGATCTGCGAGCGGGAGTAATGGATTCTACAATGAGCAGTTCTTC.

The gene calls are TRBV14 and TRBJ2-2; D uncertain. Germline V gene lookup returns CDR1 SGHDN and CDR2 FVKESK. V dropped 4 bases and J dropped 8 bases, with 8 bases sitting between them. This CDR3 contains 12 residues. The CDR3 nucleotides are TGTGCCAGCAGCCCAGTCGGGGGGGAGCTGTTTTTT. This codes for CASSPVGGELFF.

The J gene is TRBJ2-7, the V gene TRBV20-1; D is perhaps TRBD1 or TRBD2 (5 bases each). In germline, CDR1 is DFQATT, CDR2 SNEGSKA (reference sequence). Trimming shortened V by 5 bases and J by 2 bases, and 13 bases separated the two germline ends. The CDR3 extends over 13 amino acids. The CDR3 sequence is CSALRDGTYEQYF. CDR3 coding DNA: TGCAGTGCTCTCCGGGACGGGACCTACGAGCAGTACTTC.

A remark on this clonotype: Mismatch with germline at one junction end may stem from a read error. In DNA, the CDR3 is TGTGCCAGCGGCGTAGGGACCATCTATGGCTACACCTTC. This translates into CASGVGTIYGYTF. J is TRBJ1-2 and V is TRBV9; possibly TRBD1 for D (5 bases). The CDR3 contains 13 residues. Germline V gene data show CDR1 as SGDLS and CDR2 as YYNGEE.

The V and J genes are TRBV7-2 and TRBJ2-2, with 9 bases fitting TRBD2. V was clipped by 7 bases and J by 1 base; unmatched bases: 4. This CDR3 comprises 15 residues. Germline V gene lookup returns CDR1 SGHTA and CDR2 FQGNSA. The DNA for the CDR3 is TGTGCCAGCATCATGACTAGCGGGAACACCGGGGAGCTGTTTTTT. Its translation is CASIMTSGNTGELFF.

This clonotype appeared many times. The chain joins TRBV29-1 to TRBJ2-7; TRBD1 agrees at 7 bases. The CDR3 consists of 13 residues. The trim removed 4 bases at V and 2 bases at J, leaving 5 bases unmatched. The V gene's germline CDR1 is SQVTM and CDR2 ANQGSEA. CDR3 in DNA: TGCAGCGTTGGACAGGGCCAGCCCTACGAGCAGTACTTC. It encodes CSVGQGQPYEQYF.

This clonotype was counted a few times. This rearrangement joins TRBV20-1 to TRBJ1-4, with 7 bases that match TRBD1. The V segment lost 1 base and the J segment 2 bases; nucleotides outside the gene matches: 1. Germline lookup yields CDR1 DFQATT and CDR2 SNEGSKA (reference sequence). This CDR3 has 14 amino acids. As DNA, the CDR3 is TGCAGTGCTAGAGGGACAGGCACTAATGAAAAACTGTTTTTT. It codes for CSARGTGTNEKLFF.

This clonotype was seen ten or more times. This sequence joins TRBV29-1 and TRBJ2-7; perhaps TRBD1 as D (5 bases). This CDR3 spans 12 amino acids. The germline CDR1 and CDR2 sequences are SQVTM and ANQGSEA. DNA of the CDR3: TGCAGTGTTCTGGACAACTCCTACGAGCAGTACTTC. This sequence encodes CSVLDNSYEQYF.